This T cell receptor (beta chain) was captured in a study of T cell clonality in common variable immunodeficiency. Blood samples were heparinized, 5 to 8 ml per donor. Broader study findings: In common variable immunodeficiency, TCR beta chains reportedly carried fewer deletions and N-nucleotide insertions. What drives increased CVID clonality needs T cell subpopulation sequencing. Repertoire-complication correlations in CVID were limited by patient heterogeneity.

Trimming pared 6 bases from V and 7 bases from J, leaving 8 bases between. CDR1 SNHLY and CDR2 FYNNEI come from the germline V gene. The CDR3 is 11 amino acids. The table came from immunoSEQ multiplex PCR; TCRdb's copy has only in-frame clones and leaves some out. The sample is made up of about 2,200 clones, none counted only once. Worth noting for this clone: Its antigen remains unknown. The CDR3 end lies 3 residues beyond the end of the read and is filled in from the germline J gene.

The sequencing sample was made of peripheral blood mononuclear cells. The sequence derives from a human donor with common variable immunodeficiency. The chain couples TRBV2 to TRBJ2-3; TRBD1 or TRBD2 may be the D gene (5 bases each). CDR3 loop: CASSEGNTQYF. The covered CDR3 bases are TGTGCCAGCAGCGAGGGGAATACG. The full variable domain, in which reference TRBV2 and TRBJ2-3 provide the parts outside the CDR3, is EPEVTQTPSHQVTQMGQEVILRCVPISNHLYFYWYRQILGQKVEFLVSFYNNEISEKSEIFDDQFSVERPDGSNFTLKIRSTKLEDSAMYFCASSEGNTQYFGPGTRLTVL.